Following are 9 T cell receptor beta chains from one sample sequenced in a study of OX40 agonist ivuxolimab in advanced cancers. Clones were sequenced by immunoSEQ multiplex PCR, and TCRdb holds only the in-frame ones, with some missing. The sample contains 22,000 or so clones, more than 75% of which appear only once. The sample consisted of CD4+ or CD8+ T cells sorted from blood, taken in a trial of the OX40 agonist ivuxolimab. The source is an adult with an advanced solid tumor such as melanoma, head and neck, liver or kidney cancer.

This clone was seen only once. CDR3 amino acids: CASSLFGGGTGELFF. For the CDR3, the DNA is TGTGCCAGCAGCTTATTTGGAGGGGGGACCGGGGAGCTGTTTTTT. The chain links TRBV5-4 to TRBJ2-2; D is possibly TRBD1 or TRBD2 (6 bases each). This CDR3 has 15 residues. CDR1 is SGHNT and CDR2 is YYREEE in the germline V gene (reference sequence). V was trimmed by 2 bases and J by 5 bases, leaving 13 bases between them.

This chain connects TRBV6-5 to TRBJ2-7; 8 nucleotides agree with TRBD1. The germline V gene has CDR1 MNHEY and CDR2 SVGAGI. With 2 bases clipped from V and 4 bases from J, the junction kept 4 bases outside the gene matches. The CDR3 contains 14 residues. CDR3 amino acids: CASSYGTGFYEQYF. CDR3 coding DNA: TGTGCCAGCAGTTACGGGACAGGATTTTACGAGCAGTACTTC.

The chain is built from TRBV4-2 and TRBJ2-2; 13 bases fit TRBD2. Looked up from germline, CDR1 is LGHNA and CDR2 is YNFKEQ. With 3 bases clipped from V and 2 bases from J, the junction kept 6 bases outside the gene matches. The CDR3 sequence is 18 residues long. As DNA, the CDR3 is TGTGCCAGCAGCCATTGGGGGACTAGCGGGGATAACACCGGGGAGCTGTTTTTT. Residues: CASSHWGTSGDNTGELFF.

For the CDR3, the DNA is TGTGCCAGCAGCGTAGGTGGGACAGGTGAATACGAGCAGTACTTC. Its translation: CASSVGGTGEYEQYF. This chain links TRBV9 with TRBJ2-7; TRBD1 matches 8 bases. V gave up 0 bases and J gave up 4 bases; unmatched junction bases: 6. Germline-derived CDR1 and CDR2 are SGDLS and YYNGEE. The CDR3 is made up of 15 amino acids.

The chain recombines TRBV5-4 with TRBJ2-3; 11 nucleotides agree with TRBD1. The junction had 4 bases not matched to a gene; V was cut back by 3 bases and J by 1 base. In germline, CDR1 is SGHNT, CDR2 YYREEE (reference sequence). The CDR3 runs 16 residues. CDR3 bases: TGTGCCAGCAGCTCCGGGACAGGGGGGCGCACAGATACGCAGTATTTT. As protein: CASSSGTGGRTDTQYF. Complete variable domain (other parts from reference TRBV5-4 and TRBJ2-3): ETGVTQSPTHLIKTRGQQVTLRCSSQSGHNTVSWYQQALGQGPQFIFQYYREEENGRGNFPPRFSGLQFPNYSSELNVNALELDDSALYLCASSSGTGGRTDTQYFGPGTRLTVL.

The V call is TRBV2, the J call TRBJ2-5, with D perhaps TRBD2 (5 bases). The CDR3 has 13 residues. The germline gives CDR1 SNHLY, CDR2 FYNNEI. V was clipped by 8 bases and J by 5 bases, with 15 bases between them. The CDR3 here is CASVSENWETQYF. CDR3 in DNA: TGTGCCAGCGTTAGCGAGAACTGGGAGACCCAGTACTTC.

This clone appeared a single time. V usage is TRBV7-8 and J usage is TRBJ2-7; D may be TRBD1 (6 bases). The CDR3 consists of 15 residues. Germline assignment: CDR1 SGHVS and CDR2 FQNEAQ. The germline V and J ends were trimmed by 4 bases and 4 bases, with 17 bases remaining between them. The CDR3 is CASSYPGQFGYEQYF. CDR3 bases: TGTGCCAGCAGCTACCCCGGACAGTTTGGATACGAGCAGTACTTC.

The V call is TRBV10-1, the J call TRBJ2-1; TRBD2 matches at 11 bases. V lost 2 bases and J lost 7; bases outside the gene matches: 7. CDR1 WNHNN and CDR2 SYGVQD come from the germline V gene (reference sequence). The CDR3 consists of 16 residues. The CDR3 protein is CASSELLAGATNEQFF. CDR3 coding DNA: TGCGCCAGCAGTGAGCTACTAGCGGGAGCCACAAATGAGCAGTTCTTC.

The rearrangement joins TRBV12-2 to TRBJ2-7. TRBV12-2 is termed a pseudogene. The CDR3 loop spans 16 amino acids. The CDR3 here is CASRFHLPVGPYEQYF. CDR3 coding DNA: TGTGCAAGTCGCTTCCATCTTCCAGTAGGGCCCTACGAGCAGTACTTC.